These T cell receptor beta chains were read from a single sample in a study of molecular identifiers for immune sequencing clone quantification. MiXCR, applied by TCRdb to the PCR reads, yields one record per CDR3 protein. This repertoire shows under 650,000 distinct CDR3 sequences, nearly 20% found once; its top ten account for about 0.9%. The material sequenced was naive CD8+ T cells from blood, with Jurkat cell RNA spiked in. All receptors derive from a human donor in good health. Some libraries in this study had Jurkat cell RNA spiked in. Each CDR3 is given with its conserved first and last residue. D genes are given only for firm matches. Only some rows state a clone size, as once, few, many or a class for expanded clones.

NA	TRBJ2-7	14	NA	TRBV30	TGTGCCTGGAGTGTAAGTTCAGGGTTCTACGAGCAGTACTTC	CAWSVSSGFYEQYF
many	TRBJ2-6	16	NA	TRBV12-3/TRBV12-4	TGTGCCAGCAGTGTAATTGGTCACTCTGGGGCCAACGTCCTGACTTTC	CASSVIGHSGANVLTF
NA	TRBJ2-7	15	NA	TRBV7-9	TGTGCCAGCAGCGACGGACTCAGGGATACCTACGAGCAGTACTTC	CASSDGLRDTYEQYF
few	TRBJ2-4	13	NA	TRBV27	TGTGCCAGCAGTTTACTCCCGGGGGACATTCAGTACTTC	CASSLLPGDIQYF
few	TRBJ2-3	21	NA	TRBV3-1	TGTGCCAGCAGCCAAGTTTTCATCGGGGCCTCAGGACCAAAGCGCACAGATACGCAGTATTTT	CASSQVFIGASGPKRTDTQYF
few	TRBJ1-2	16	TRBD1	TRBV4-3	TGCGCCAGCAGCCAAGAGAGGTGGGAGGGGGCTTGGGGCTACACCTTC	CASSQERWEGAWGYTF
once	TRBJ2-1	15	TRBD2	TRBV2	TGTGCCAGCATGACGCGGGGGGATTCCTACAATGAGCAGTTCTTC	CASMTRGDSYNEQFF
many	TRBJ1-1	14	NA	TRBV27	TGTGCCAGCAGTTTATGGCAGGGAGGCGCTGAAGCTTTCTTT	CASSLWQGGAEAFF
many	TRBJ2-2	16	NA	TRBV12-3/TRBV12-4	TGTGCCAGCAGCCCCCCTTTGGGTACTGACACCGGGGAGCTGTTTTTT	CASSPPLGTDTGELFF
many	TRBJ2-2	15	NA	TRBV12-5	TGTGCTAGTGGTTTGAGTACCGGGGTCACCGGGGAGCTGTTTTTT	CASGLSTGVTGELFF
few	TRBJ2-1	12	NA	TRBV6-2/TRBV6-3	TGTGCCAGCAGTAAAGAGTACAATGAGCAGTTCTTC	CASSKEYNEQFF
few	TRBJ2-7	13	NA	TRBV6-2/TRBV6-3	TGTGCCAGCAGTTACTCAGGCCGGGTCGAGCAGTACTTC	CASSYSGRVEQYF
many	TRBJ1-1	11	NA	TRBV5-8	TGTGCCAGCCTCAAGTGGACTGAAGCTTTCTTT	CASLKWTEAFF
many	TRBJ1-2	17	TRBD1	TRBV7-9	TGTGCCAGCAGCTTAGCGTCCGGACAGGTTTTCGAATATGGCTACACCTTC	CASSLASGQVFEYGYTF